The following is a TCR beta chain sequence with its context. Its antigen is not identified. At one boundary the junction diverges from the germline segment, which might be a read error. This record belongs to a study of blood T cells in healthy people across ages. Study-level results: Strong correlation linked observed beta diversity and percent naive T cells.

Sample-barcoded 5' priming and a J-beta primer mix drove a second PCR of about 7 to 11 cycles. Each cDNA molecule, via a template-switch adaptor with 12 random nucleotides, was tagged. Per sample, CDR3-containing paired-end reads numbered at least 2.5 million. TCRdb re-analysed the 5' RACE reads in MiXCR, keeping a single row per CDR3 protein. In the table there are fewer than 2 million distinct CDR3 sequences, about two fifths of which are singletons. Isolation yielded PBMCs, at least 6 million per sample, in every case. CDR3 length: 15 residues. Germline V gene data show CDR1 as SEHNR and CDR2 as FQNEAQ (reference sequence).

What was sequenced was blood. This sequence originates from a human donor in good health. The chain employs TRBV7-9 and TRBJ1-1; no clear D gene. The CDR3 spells CVSSLEGRLNTEAFF. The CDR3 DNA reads TGTGTCAGCAGCTTAGAAGGGCGGTTGAACACTGAAGCTTTCTTT.